Detailed here is one TCR beta chain. Its cognate antigen has yet to be identified. No base quality values were provided; no much bigger clone lies one nucleotide off. From its cysteine to its phenylalanine, the CDR3 spans 12 amino acids. Only the CDR3 region is kept as DNA, spanning 36 bases read in frame from base 1. From a lookup of the germline V gene (reference sequence), CDR1 and CDR2 are GTSNPN and SVGIG. Trimming at the junction amounts to 0 bases on V and 8 bases on J, and the germline ends lie 9 bases apart. The sample is drawn from a study of blood T cell repertoires in COVID-19 (dated by TCRdb to about 2020). Background on the whole study: Samples covering the acute and convalescent phases of COVID-19 were provided by collaborators in the United States, Italy and Spain. The prospective study material was composed of cDNA or gDNA derived from T cells, B-cell-depleted T cells, or PBMCs. Subjects who had been exposed to COVID-19, were actively infected with it, or had recovered from it provided the deeply sampled blood TCRbeta repertoires that made up the dataset. The repertoires were made available in a free public database intended to serve as a resource for research on the immune response to SARS-CoV-2. The samples were drawn from two sources: the first 160 participants of the ongoing ImmuneRACE study, and 1,254 subjects contributed by 6 global collaborators. Nearly every sample came with metadata listing a de-identified subject ID, COVID-19 status, age in years and sex. Where available, HLA class I and class II types were taken from metadata supplied by the sample provider and were not determined by assay-based typing.

In Seattle, one collaborating source enrolled patients while the infection was active and tracked those patients longitudinally over the course of disease. The collaborating institutions used their own protocols to collect whole blood in K2EDTA tubes. For TCRbeta analysis, collaborators shipped samples as frozen whole blood, isolated PBMCs, or DNA extracted from either of those sample types. Broader findings and caveats from the paper: The amount of clinical and demographic metadata varied by source and participant and was provided uncurated.

The immunoSEQ Assay, a bias-controlled multiplex PCR, was used to amplify TCRbeta CDR3 regions from genomic DNA. Under the source paper's analysis protocol: Within the assay, amplification of reference gene primers was used to estimate how many nucleated cells each sample contained. To quantify the absolute abundance of each unique TCRbeta CDR3 rearrangement, sequence reads were collapsed and filtered. Productive Simpson clonality was computed per sample as the square root of Simpson's diversity index over productive rearrangements. TCRdb mirrors the immuneACCESS table, restricted to in-frame sequences. Some clones are absent from its copies; in checked studies, under half trace to an unresolved V gene, and the reason for the others is unknown. V and J calls and clone size are copied from that table; D and trimming were computed from the DNA. This sample lists about 210,000 clones; under 90% were detected once. Together, the top ten hold 10% of the sample.

The TCR sequence derives from a woman aged 80 or older with COVID-19, enrolled during active disease. Material: peripheral blood. The sequence links TRBV30 to TRBJ2-3; the D region possibly corresponds to TRBD2 (5 bases align). Read as DNA, the sequence is TGTGCCTGGAGTGTACTAGGAGGTACGCAGTATTTT. It encodes CAWSVLGGTQYF.